These 9 T cell receptor beta chains came from one sample sequenced in a study of blood T cell repertoires in COVID-19. Only in-frame clones appear in the TCRdb table, and some are missing; sequencing was by immunoSEQ multiplex PCR. In the table there are 300,000 to 400,000 clones, about 86% of which are singletons. Sequencing was performed on peripheral blood. Receptor source: a man younger than 45 with active or convalescent COVID-19.

The chain is built from TRBV3-1 (or the pseudogene TRBV3-2) and TRBJ1-2; D ambiguous. The length of the CDR3 is 15 residues. Between the trimmed V and J ends, which lost 0 bases and 4 bases, there was a span of 12 bases. The germline CDR1 and CDR2 sequences are LGHDT and YNNKEL (reference sequence). This CDR3 is CASSQDPGSFYGYTF. The DNA for the CDR3 is TGTGCCAGCAGCCAAGACCCAGGCAGCTTCTATGGCTACACCTTC.

This clone has a single count. V and J are TRBV11-2 and TRBJ1-1; D ambiguous. The germline V gene encodes CDR1 SGHAT and CDR2 FQNNGV. This CDR3 has 14 amino acids. V lost 4 bases and J lost 2, with 11 bases in between. CDR3 nucleotide sequence: TGTGCCAGCAGCTCCGTAATTTCTAACACTGAAGCTTTCTTT. Protein: CASSSVISNTEAFF.

The chain links TRBV27 to TRBJ1-1; no clear D gene. This CDR3 has 14 amino acids. Trimming stripped 4 bases from V and 4 bases from J, with 13 bases between. Germline CDR1 MNHEY, CDR2 SMNVEV (reference sequence). This chain's CDR3 is CASSSPPRGTEAFF. CDR3 bases: TGTGCCAGCAGTTCCCCTCCCCGAGGCACTGAAGCTTTCTTT.

Concerning this clone itself: Other DNA sequences from this sample encode an identical CDR3 as well. The V call is TRBV12-3 or TRBV12-4, the J call TRBJ1-5, with D possibly TRBD1 on 5 matching bases. CDR3 length: 13 amino acids. The V and J ends lost 3 bases and 7 bases respectively, with 10 bases between them. The CDR3 DNA sequence: TGTGCCAGCAGTTTGGGGGAGGGCCAGCCCCAGCATTTT. Translated, it gives CASSLGEGQPQHF.

The V and J genes are TRBV5-6 and TRBJ2-5, with D unresolved. This CDR3 is 14 amino acids long. Germline loops: CDR1 SGHDT, CDR2 YYEEEE. V lost 3 bases and J lost 2, with 11 bases in between. The CDR3 coding sequence is TGTGCCAGCAGCTCCTGGGCCTCACAAGAGACCCAGTACTTC. Residues: CASSSWASQETQYF.

The chain is built from TRBV7-2 and TRBJ2-7, with 8 bases that match TRBD1. Trimming cost V 0 bases and J 6 bases; bases outside gene matches: 13. The CDR3 totals 17 residues. Germline V lookup: CDR1 SGHTA, CDR2 FQGNSA. CDR3 loop: CASSLAPRQGSIGEQYF. The CDR3 coding sequence is TGTGCCAGCAGCTTAGCACCCAGACAGGGGTCTATAGGCGAGCAGTACTTC.

V and J are TRBV6-5 and TRBJ2-2; TRBD1 agrees at 7 bases. Germline CDR1 MNHEY, CDR2 SVGAGI. This CDR3 comprises 15 residues. With 6 bases clipped from V and 1 base from J, the junction kept 5 bases outside the gene matches. The CDR3 sequence: CASSPRGLNTGELFF. The DNA of the CDR3 is TGTGCCAGCAGCCCCAGGGGGTTGAACACCGGGGAGCTGTTTTTT.

This clone was seen only a few times. The J gene is TRBJ2-3, the V gene TRBV3-1 (or the pseudogene TRBV3-2); possibly TRBD2 for D (5 bases). CDR3 size: 13 residues. V was trimmed by 1 base and J by 6 bases, leaving 8 bases between them. The V gene's germline CDR1 is LGHDT and CDR2 YNNKEL (reference sequence). The CDR3 nucleotides are TGTGCCAGCAGCCAAGTGAGCGGCGATACGCAGTATTTT. Amino acids: CASSQVSGDTQYF.

The chain carries TRBV11-2 and TRBJ2-1, with no clear D. This CDR3 contains 15 residues. Trimming cost V 6 bases and J 4 bases, with 16 bases left between them. Germline values: CDR1 SGHAT, CDR2 FQNNGV. CDR3 sequence: CASRFPWASYNEQFF. CDR3 DNA sequence: TGTGCCAGCAGGTTCCCTTGGGCCTCGTACAATGAGCAGTTCTTC.